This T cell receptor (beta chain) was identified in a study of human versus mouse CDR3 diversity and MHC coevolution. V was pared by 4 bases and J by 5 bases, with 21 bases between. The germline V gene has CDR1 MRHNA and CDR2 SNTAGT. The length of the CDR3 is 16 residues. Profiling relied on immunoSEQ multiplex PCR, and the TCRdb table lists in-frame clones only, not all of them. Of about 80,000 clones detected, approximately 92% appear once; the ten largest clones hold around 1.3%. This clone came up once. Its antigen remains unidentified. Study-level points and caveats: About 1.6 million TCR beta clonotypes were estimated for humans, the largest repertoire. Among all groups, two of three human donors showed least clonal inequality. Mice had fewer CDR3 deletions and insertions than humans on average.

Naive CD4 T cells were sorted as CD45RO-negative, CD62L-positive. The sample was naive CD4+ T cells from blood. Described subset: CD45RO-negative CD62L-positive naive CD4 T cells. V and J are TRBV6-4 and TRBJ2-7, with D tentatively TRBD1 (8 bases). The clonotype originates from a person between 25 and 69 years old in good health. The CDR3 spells CASSGPGGQGSHEQYF. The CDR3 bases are TGTGCCAGCAGTGGCCCGGGAGGACAGGGATCCCACGAGCAGTACTTC.